A selection of T cell receptor beta chains follows, all from one sample in a study of cytomegalovirus exposure and HLA in healthy donors. TCRdb keeps only in-frame clones here, not all; method: immunoSEQ multiplex PCR. This table has fewer than 150,000 clones, over 75% appearing once. The sequencing input was PBMCs. Receptors were obtained from a man aged 45-65 years in good health and CMV-seronegative. CDR3s leave out the opening cysteine and the closing phenylalanine or tryptophan. For some rows the clone size is stated as once, few or many, or as a class when expanded; others skip it.

>TRBJ1-5|TRBV6-1|-
ASSFDRASNQPQH
>TRBJ2-5|TRBV7-8|-
ASSPLAGGPGGTQY
>TRBJ2-5|TRBV2|-
ASSLTPGAGETQY
>TRBJ2-1|TRBV7-9|few
ASSLVLAGNYNEQF
>TRBJ1-6|TRBV2|few
ASSGGETYNSPLH
>TRBJ2-2|TRBV7-6|-
ASSLGTGGSGELF
>TRBJ1-3|TRBV6-4|-
ASSEGEEVPENTIY
>TRBJ1-4|TRBV28|-
ASRTGSNEKLF
>TRBJ1-4|TRBV30|-
AWSVGGTEKLF
>TRBJ1-1|TRBV21-1|few
ASSITDRKNTEAF
>TRBJ2-4|TRBV19|-
ASSMKLTGTIQY
>TRBJ2-1|TRBV28|-
AIYTSGSSYNEQF
>TRBJ1-5|TRBV28|-
ASSRGGGGNQPQH
>TRBJ2-5|TRBV27|-
ASSPGTGRKTQY
>TRBJ1-2|TRBV19|-
ASSTTGASSYGYT
>TRBJ2-7|TRBV29-1|-
SVGQMEEQY
>TRBJ2-1|TRBV28|-
ATLRDSDEQF
>TRBJ1-5|TRBV19|-
ASSIATLSNQPQH
>TRBJ2-7|TRBV28|-
ASSQTGHPSYEQY
>TRBJ2-7|TRBV5-1|-
ASSSTSGAYEQY
>TRBJ2-2|TRBV5-1|-
ASSPAGASGELF